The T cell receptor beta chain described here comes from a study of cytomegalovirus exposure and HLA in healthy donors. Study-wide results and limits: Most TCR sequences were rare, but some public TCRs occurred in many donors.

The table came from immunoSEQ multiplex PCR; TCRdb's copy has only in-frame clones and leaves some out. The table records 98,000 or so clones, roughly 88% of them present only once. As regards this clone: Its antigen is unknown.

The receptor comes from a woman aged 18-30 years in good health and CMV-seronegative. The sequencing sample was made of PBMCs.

The CDR3 DNA reads as TGTGCCACCGGGTACGGGGGGGACTACAATGAGCAGTTCTTC. Its translation: CATGYGGDYNEQFF. This chain links TRBV6-1 with TRBJ2-1; the match to TRBD2 covers 8 bases. V shed 10 bases, J shed 3 bases, and the junction held 8 bases outside the gene matches. The CDR3 has 14 residues. The germline V gene encodes CDR1 MNHNS and CDR2 SASEGT.